This TCR beta chain was observed in a study of T cell repertoires in cytomegalovirus infection. Study-level information: Matching HLA type, along with CMV infection, was indicated by public TCR beta signatures. General study points: Summed frequency of shared TCR beta families picked out CMV carriers who also had the relevant HLA. HLA-C-restricted, CMV-specific TCR beta clonotypes were dominant ex vivo.

MiXCR was run by TCRdb on the reads, yielding one entry per CDR3 protein. The table records approximately 500,000 distinct CDR3 sequences, more than 15% of them present only once. This clonotype has a count of ten or more. The antigen is unknown. V lost 6 bases, J lost 2 bases, and 8 bases stayed unmatched. Germline CDR1 reads MNHEY; CDR2 reads SMNVEV (reference sequence). This CDR3 is 15 amino acids long. The source is a human donor in good health (CMV status not recorded). Some clones in this sample may be carry-over from other donors' samples. The sequencing input was CD8+ T cells from PBMCs. The rearrangement joins TRBV27 to TRBJ2-7; 9 bases are a match to TRBD1. The DNA of the CDR3 is TGTGCCAGCAGCTCAGCCGGGACAGGGACCTACGAGCAGTACTTC. Residues: CASSSAGTGTYEQYF.